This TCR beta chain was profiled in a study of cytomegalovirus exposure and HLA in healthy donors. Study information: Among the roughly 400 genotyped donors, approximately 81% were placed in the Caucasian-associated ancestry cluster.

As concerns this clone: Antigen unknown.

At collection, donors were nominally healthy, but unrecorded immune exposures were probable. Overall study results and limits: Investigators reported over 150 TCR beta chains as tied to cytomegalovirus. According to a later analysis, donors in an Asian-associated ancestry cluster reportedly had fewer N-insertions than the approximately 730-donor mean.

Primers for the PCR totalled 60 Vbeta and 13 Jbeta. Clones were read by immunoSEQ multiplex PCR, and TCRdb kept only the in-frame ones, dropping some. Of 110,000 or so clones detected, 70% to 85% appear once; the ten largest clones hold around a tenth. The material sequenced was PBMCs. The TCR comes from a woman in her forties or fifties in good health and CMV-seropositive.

The CDR3 here is CASRKNGLAGGGETQYF. CDR3 DNA sequence: TGTGCCAGCAGAAAGAACGGACTAGCGGGGGGTGGTGAGACCCAGTACTTC. The V call is TRBV7-6, the J call TRBJ2-5, with 14 bases aligning to TRBD2. In germline, CDR1 is SGHVS, CDR2 FNYEAQ. The CDR3 runs 17 residues. Trimming cost V 6 bases and J 5 bases; bases outside gene matches: 11.